These T cell receptor beta chains were read from a single sample in a study of regulatory T cells in long-lasting Graves disease. MiXCR, applied by TCRdb to the multiplex PCR reads, yields one record per CDR3 protein. The repertoire holds under 300,000 distinct CDR3 sequences, roughly 18% seen once, with approximately 14% in the top ten. These data were likewise used in another study, on T cells in Graves' hyperthyroidism and ophthalmopathy.

The source material was peripheral blood mononuclear cells (PBMCs), sampled at new diagnosis, from a patient treated with antithyroid drugs. Receptors originate from a woman in her thirties with Graves disease. Each CDR3 is given with its conserved first and last residue.

V gene	J gene	CDR3 protein
TRBV5-8	TRBJ2-3	CASSLGTSGGVILDTQYF
TRBV20-1	TRBJ1-2	CSVDSGTAYGYTF
TRBV7-2	TRBJ1-1	CASSSMRGLEAFF
TRBV5-1	TRBJ2-1	CASTPTSGVQNEQFF
TRBV20-1	TRBJ1-4	CSALGRDMLFF
TRBV20-1	TRBJ1-5	CSARLGTGGDQPQHF
TRBV7-6	TRBJ2-7	CASSLSFPRAGDEEQYF
TRBV5-5	TRBJ2-1	CVSSLGGYEQFF
TRBV3-1	TRBJ2-1	CASSPQGSWQFF
TRBV7-9	TRBJ1-1	CASSLVQGKAFF
TRBV7-9	TRBJ2-2	CASSPSAGTPSWGTGELFF
TRBV30	TRBJ2-3	CAWSESTDTQYF
TRBV27	TRBJ1-2	CASSLWGTGLGYTF
TRBV7-2	TRBJ1-6	CASSLNGQKNSPLHF
TRBV9	TRBJ2-7	CASSVGDSYEQYF
TRBV6-1	TRBJ1-6	CASSSGGGTANSPLHF
TRBV6-1	TRBJ2-1	CASMGDRGLGEQFF
TRBV4-1	TRBJ1-6	CASSHPGMTSPLHF
TRBV2	TRBJ2-1	CASSPILAGVVSSYNEQFF
TRBV20-1	TRBJ2-7	CSAPITGSSYEQYF
TRBV29-1	TRBJ2-3	CSVEGLGSGAVGTDTQYF
TRBV6-1	TRBJ1-2	CASTLGQGGNYGYTF
TRBV28	TRBJ1-4	CASSVPGTGYLELFF
TRBV20-1	TRBJ1-5	CSARVGQTGQPQHF
TRBV28	TRBJ1-6	CASSLGDRVLFIDSPLHF
TRBV2	-	CASKGRGGFETQYF
TRBV5-6	TRBJ1-2	CASSFQGRGGYTF
TRBV7-6	TRBJ2-7	CASSLSRGYEQYF
TRBV5-1	TRBJ2-2	CASHENTGELFF
TRBV6-1	TRBJ2-3	CASSNSTNHRADTQYF
TRBV6-5	TRBJ1-2	CASSYSVTGKYGYTF
TRBV20-1	TRBJ2-2	CSAWDSGNTGELFF
TRBV7-7	TRBJ2-1	CASSLGTSGMNEQFF
TRBV12-3/TRBV12-4	TRBJ2-3	CASSPTMNPSTDTQYF
TRBV5-1	TRBJ1-2	CASSPGQQLGYTF
TRBV6-1	TRBJ1-2	CASSPYPGHRHTF
TRBV18	TRBJ2-3	CASSLKTDTQYF
TRBV5-5	TRBJ2-3	CASTTTSGGTQYF
TRBV20-1	TRBJ2-3	CSARDRRPSTDTQYF
TRBV7-2	TRBJ1-1	CASSLEGSLAFF
TRBV2	TRBJ2-2	CASSHRTSGGPNTGELFF
TRBV11-2	TRBJ1-1	CASSKVLSYQDRAGIRNTEAFF
TRBV7-9	TRBJ2-4	CASSFGTGRAKDIQYF
TRBV4-1	TRBJ2-7	CASSLRLAGEQYF
TRBV11-2	TRBJ2-3	CASSLGTSDGDTQYF
TRBV7-3	TRBJ2-1	CASSFDLIGEQFF
TRBV15	TRBJ2-5	CATSRDRAQETQYF
TRBV29-1	TRBJ2-1	CSVEGRGPYNEQFF
TRBV3-1	TRBJ1-2	CASSQVVMGDYGYTF
TRBV7-2	TRBJ2-1	CASSLRQGTYNEQFF